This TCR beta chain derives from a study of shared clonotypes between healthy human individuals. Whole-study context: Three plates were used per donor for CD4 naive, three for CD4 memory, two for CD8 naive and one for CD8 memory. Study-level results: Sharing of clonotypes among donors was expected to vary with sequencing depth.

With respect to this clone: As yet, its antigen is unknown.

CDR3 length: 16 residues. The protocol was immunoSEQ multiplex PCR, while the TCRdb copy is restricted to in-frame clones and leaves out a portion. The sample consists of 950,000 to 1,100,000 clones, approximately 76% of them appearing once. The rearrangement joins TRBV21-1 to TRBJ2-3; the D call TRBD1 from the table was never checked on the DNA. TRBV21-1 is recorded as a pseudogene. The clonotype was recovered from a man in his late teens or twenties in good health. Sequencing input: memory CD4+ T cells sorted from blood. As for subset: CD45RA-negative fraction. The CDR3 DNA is TGTGCCAGCAGGAAAGGGGACAGGGGCCTCACAGATACGCAGTATTTT. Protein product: CASRKGDRGLTDTQYF.